This TCR beta chain originates from a study of molecular identifiers for immune sequencing clone quantification. Sorting isolated naive CD8 T cells as CD8+CD4-CCR7+CD45RA+ events. Both previously described methods and listed TCR primers were employed to make bulk TCR libraries. TCRdb ran MiXCR on the PCR reads and lists one entry per CDR3 protein. This sample has under 800,000 distinct CDR3 sequences, with less than 30% found just once. Many counts were recorded for this clonotype. This receptor was identified in a human donor in good health. Some libraries in this study had Jurkat cell RNA spiked in. Sequencing was done on a sample of naive CD8+ T cells from blood, with Jurkat cell RNA spiked in. The subset is: FACS-sorted CD8+CD4-CCR7+CD45RA+ naive T cells.

The CDR3: CASSVVRTANTEAFF. The CDR3 DNA reads TGTGCCAGCAGCGTAGTCAGGACAGCGAACACTGAAGCTTTCTTT. This chain connects TRBV9 to TRBJ1-1; tentative D call: TRBD1 (6 bases). The ends were cut back, 0 bases at V and 1 base at J, with 10 bases in the middle. The germline gives CDR1 SGDLS, CDR2 YYNGEE. The CDR3 runs to 15 residues.